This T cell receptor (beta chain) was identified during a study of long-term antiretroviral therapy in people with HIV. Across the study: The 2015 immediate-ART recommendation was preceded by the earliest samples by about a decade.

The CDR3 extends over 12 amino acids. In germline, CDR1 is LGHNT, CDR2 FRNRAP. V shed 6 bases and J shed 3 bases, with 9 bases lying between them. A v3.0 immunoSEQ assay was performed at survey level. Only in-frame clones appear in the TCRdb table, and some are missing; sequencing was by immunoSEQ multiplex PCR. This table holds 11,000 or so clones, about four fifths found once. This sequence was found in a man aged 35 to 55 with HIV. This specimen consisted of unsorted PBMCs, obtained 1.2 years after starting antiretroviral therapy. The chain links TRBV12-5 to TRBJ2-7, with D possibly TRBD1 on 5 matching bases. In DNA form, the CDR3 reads TGTGCTAGTGGCAGAGACAGCTACGAGCAGTACTTC. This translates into CASGRDSYEQYF.